This T cell receptor beta chain was captured by sequencing in a study of cytomegalovirus exposure and HLA in healthy donors. This clone was found a few times. Its antigen is as yet unknown. 13 Jbeta primers and 60 Vbeta primers were used for the PCR. Sequenced by immunoSEQ multiplex PCR; TCRdb stores in-frame clones only, minus some. Among around 200,000 clones listed, roughly 85% were seen once. General study results and limits: Later work associated fewer than 20,000 TCR beta sequences with HLA alleles at 0.05 false discovery rate. When presence/absence was analysed, sequencing depth was taken to be roughly uniform across donors.

CDR3 length: 16 residues. V was shortened by 6 bases and J by 0 bases, with 18 bases between the two germline ends. CDR1 is MGHDK, CDR2 SYGVNS, per germline. The V call is TRBV25-1, the J call TRBJ2-7; a weak D match, TRBD1 (5 bases). The sequence derives from a woman aged 25-40 years in good health and CMV-seropositive. Material for sequencing was PBMCs. The CDR3 spells CASSPTLTVSSYEQYF. As DNA, the CDR3 is TGTGCCAGCAGCCCCACATTGACAGTGAGCTCCTACGAGCAGTACTTC.